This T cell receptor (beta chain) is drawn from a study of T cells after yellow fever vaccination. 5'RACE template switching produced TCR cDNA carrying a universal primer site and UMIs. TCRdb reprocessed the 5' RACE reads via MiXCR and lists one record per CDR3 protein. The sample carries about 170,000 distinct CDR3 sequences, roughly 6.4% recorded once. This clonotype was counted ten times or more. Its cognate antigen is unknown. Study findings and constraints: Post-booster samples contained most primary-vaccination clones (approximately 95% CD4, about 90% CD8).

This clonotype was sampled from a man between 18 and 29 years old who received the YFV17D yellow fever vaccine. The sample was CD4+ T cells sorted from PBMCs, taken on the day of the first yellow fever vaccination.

As DNA, the CDR3 is TGTGCCAGCAGTTATTTCGGGACAGTTGAAGCTTTCTTT. Protein product: CASSYFGTVEAFF. The J gene is TRBJ1-1, the V gene TRBV6-2 or TRBV6-3, with 7 bases aligning to TRBD1. Germline V gene sequence: CDR1 MNHEY, CDR2 SVGEGT. V dropped 3 bases and J dropped 7; count of bases not matched to a gene: 5. The CDR3 loop spans 13 amino acids.